A single sample is the source of the 10 T cell receptor beta chains below, sequenced in a study of PD-1 blockade in classical Hodgkin lymphoma. This table comes from immunoSEQ multiplex PCR, and its TCRdb copy is limited to in-frame clones, with some not included. The table has approximately 50,000 clones, 88% seen once. Every patient relapsed after autologous stem cell transplantation, and brentuximab vedotin exposure varied. The material was peripheral blood mononuclear cells (PBMCs), obtained before the second cycle of nivolumab. Receptors were obtained from a human donor with classical Hodgkin lymphoma.

In this sample, this clone turned up once. The chain joins TRBV5-1 to TRBJ2-7; weak D call: TRBD2 (5 bases). Between the trimmed V and J ends, which lost 3 bases and 2 bases, there was a span of 18 bases. CDR1 is SGHRS, CDR2 YFSETQ, per germline. The CDR3 has 16 residues. The CDR3 bases are TGCGCCAGCAGCTCCACGGGATCTCCGTTAACCTACGAGCAGTACTTC. Translation: CASSSTGSPLTYEQYF.

V gene TRBV5-1 combines with J gene TRBJ1-2; D uncertain. Germline values: CDR1 SGHRS, CDR2 YFSETQ. The CDR3 is 13 residues long. V was shortened by 2 bases and J by 5 bases, with 10 bases between the two germline ends. CDR3 coding DNA: TGCGCCAGCAGCTTACCAGACCCTTATGGCTACACCTTC. Protein product: CASSLPDPYGYTF.

This clone showed up just once. The genes are TRBV19 and TRBJ1-2; TRBD1 might be the D (5 bases). V dropped 5 bases and J dropped 3 bases, with 13 bases sitting between them. The CDR3 contains 14 residues. CDR1 is LNHDA, CDR2 SQIVND, per germline (reference sequence). The CDR3 DNA sequence: TGTGCCAGTAGTCTCTTCGTACAGGACTATGGCTACACCTTC. The encoded protein is CASSLFVQDYGYTF.

The V call is TRBV20-1, the J call TRBJ2-7; a weak D match, TRBD2 (5 bases). Germline-derived CDR1 and CDR2 are DFQATT and SNEGSKA (reference sequence). This CDR3 is 10 amino acids long. Written as DNA, the CDR3 is TGCAGATGGGCGGAGGACGAGCAGTACTTC. Its protein is CRWAEDEQYF.

This sequence joins TRBV10-3 and TRBJ2-7, with 8 bases fitting TRBD1. CDR1 and CDR2 (germline): ENHRY, SYGVKD. V was clipped by 2 bases and J by 7 bases; unmatched bases: 10. The CDR3 is made up of 15 amino acids. CDR3 loop: CAISEPSQGAGEQYF. DNA of the CDR3: TGTGCCATCAGTGAGCCGAGTCAGGGGGCGGGGGAGCAGTACTTC.

Remarks on this clone: The same CDR3 arises from other DNA sequences in this sample as well. V gene TRBV19 combines with J gene TRBJ1-5; no firm D call. This CDR3 has 13 residues. Trimming pared 3 bases from V and 2 bases from J, leaving 5 bases between. The germline CDR1 and CDR2 sequences are LNHDA and SQIVND (reference sequence). CDR3 sequence (DNA): TGTGCCAGTAGTATCATAGGCAATCAGCCCCAGCATTTT. This gives the protein CASSIIGNQPQHF.

The gene calls are TRBV7-3 and TRBJ2-3, with 7 bases aligning to TRBD2. The CDR3 extends over 17 amino acids. V trimming: 5 bases; J trimming: 0 bases; junction bases outside the gene matches: 11. Per the germline V gene, CDR1 is SGHTA and CDR2 is FQGTGA. CDR3 protein: CASSQGGASGSTDTQYF. The CDR3 region has the DNA TGTGCCAGCAGCCAAGGAGGGGCTAGCGGTAGCACAGATACGCAGTATTTT.

The chain uses TRBV5-1 and TRBJ2-5; possible D gene TRBD2, 6 bases. Germline lookup yields CDR1 SGHRS and CDR2 YFSETQ. This CDR3 region has 15 residues. V lost 1 base, J lost 5 bases, and 15 bases lay in between. The CDR3 loop is CASSLLGGPPETQYF. The CDR3 nucleotides read TGCGCCAGCAGCTTGTTGGGGGGACCCCCGGAGACCCAGTACTTC.

V and J are TRBV27 and TRBJ2-5; 12 positions agree with TRBD2. Germline CDR1 MNHEY, CDR2 SMNVEV (reference sequence). J gave up 4 bases and V 2 bases, and 11 bases lay outside the gene matches. The CDR3 sequence is 18 residues long. The CDR3 bases are TGTGCCAGCAGTTTACCCCCCCACTCGACTAGCGGGAGAGAGACCCAGTACTTC. It encodes CASSLPPHSTSGRETQYF.

V and J are TRBV7-9 and TRBJ1-5, with D possibly matching TRBD1 (5 bases). CDR1 is SEHNR and CDR2 is FQNEAQ in the germline V gene (reference sequence). There are 13 residues in the CDR3. V shed 1 base and J shed 7 bases, with 8 bases lying between them. CDR3 bases: TGTGCCAGCAGCTTAGGCCAGGGCCAGCCCCAGCATTTT. Translating it yields CASSLGQGQPQHF.